The clone carrying this T cell receptor beta chain was counted a few times. What it binds is not known. This entry belongs to a study of blood T cells in healthy people across ages. Overall study results and limits: When one million T cells were used, diversity estimates were thought to be underestimates. While age rose, TCR beta diversity per million T cells dropped in a roughly linear way.

Combining a sample-barcoded 5' primer with a J-beta primer mix, a second PCR ran for 7 to 11 cycles. TCRdb reprocessed the 5' RACE reads via MiXCR and lists one record per CDR3 protein. The sample gives hundreds of thousands of distinct CDR3 sequences, roughly 56% of which show up once; roughly 24% is in the top ten. CDR1 is ENHRY and CDR2 is SYGVKD in the germline V gene. The length of the CDR3 is 16 residues. Trimming removed 4 bases at V and 2 bases at J, with 12 bases between. This receptor was identified in a man between 35 and 55 years old in good health. The genes are TRBV10-3 and TRBJ2-6; D perhaps matches TRBD1 (5 bases). Sequencing input: blood. CDR3 residues: CAISGGRETGANVLTF. The CDR3 DNA reads as TGTGCCATCAGTGGCGGCAGGGAAACTGGGGCCAACGTCCTGACTTTC.